This T cell receptor beta chain comes out of a study of a mutant IDH1 vaccine in newly diagnosed glioma. Study details: There were eight vaccinations for patients, given in weeks 1, 3, 5, 7, 11, 15, 19 and 23. Treated patients were approximately 60% male, approximately 38% female, mean age around 40 years.

A remark on this clone: Its target is not known.

Time point: week 5, during vaccination. Alongside topical imiquimod, each dose of vaccine comprised 300 ug of mutant IDH1 20-mer peptide. Trimming stripped 3 bases from V and 2 bases from J, with 11 bases between. CDR1 is SGHVS and CDR2 is FQNEAQ in the germline V gene. The CDR3 contains 16 residues. Using immunoSEQ multiplex PCR, the repertoire was profiled, and TCRdb retains in-frame clones only, with some absent. The sample includes over 30,000 clones, roughly 80% of them seen just once. This sequence originates from a man between 25 and 39 years old with glioma. The chain carries TRBV7-8 and TRBJ2-6; D tentatively fits TRBD1 or TRBD2 (5 bases each). Sequenced material: PBMCs, taken from a glioma patient whose treatment included an IDH1 peptide vaccine. The DNA of the CDR3 is TGTGCCAGCAGCTTGCGAGGGGCTGCTGGGGCCAACGTCCTGACTTTC. Protein product: CASSLRGAAGANVLTF.